A single sample is the source of the 25 T cell receptor beta chains below, sequenced in a study of cytomegalovirus exposure and HLA in healthy donors. 13 Jbeta primers and 60 Vbeta primers were used for the PCR. Assay: immunoSEQ multiplex PCR; the TCRdb copy retains only in-frame clones and omits some. The data show some 180,000 clones, 80% seen once. The source material was PBMCs. The receptors originated from a girl aged 5-17 years in good health and CMV-seropositive.

The V and J genes are TRBV7-6 and TRBJ2-7; TRBD2 matches 9 bases. The CDR3 is 15 amino acids. V lost 5 bases to trimming and J lost 5 bases; unmatched junction nucleotides: 10. From germline, CDR1 is SGHVS and CDR2 FNYEAQ. CDR3 nucleotides: TGTGCCAGCAGCCCAGAGCGGGGGGATCTCCACGAGCAGTACTTC. Its translation is CASSPERGDLHEQYF.

V gene TRBV4-3 combines with J gene TRBJ1-4; D possibly corresponds to TRBD1 (5 bases). This CDR3 spans 16 amino acids. In germline, CDR1 is LGHNA, CDR2 YSLEER. Trimming shortened V by 1 base and J by 4 bases, and 13 bases separated the two germline ends. DNA of the CDR3: TGCGCCAGCAGCCAAGGTTGGGGGAGGGGTAATGAAAAACTGTTTTTT. Protein sequence: CASSQGWGRGNEKLFF.

This clone was recorded a few times. This chain joins TRBV30 and TRBJ1-2; D may be TRBD1 (6 bases). This CDR3 comprises 13 residues. In germline, CDR1 is GTSNPN, CDR2 SVGIG (reference sequence). Trimming took off 2 bases at V and 2 bases at J, with 9 bases between the two ends. The CDR3 coding sequence is TGTGCCTGGAGTCGACAGGAGAACTATGGCTACACCTTC. It codes for CAWSRQENYGYTF.

The V gene is TRBV2, the J gene TRBJ2-2; D perhaps matches TRBD2 (7 bases). V lost 7 bases and J lost 8, with 23 bases in between. CDR1 is SNHLY, CDR2 FYNNEI, per germline. CDR3 length: 16 residues. DNA for the CDR3: TGTGCCAGCACCCCCGTAGGGGGGGCGCGGTTAGGGGAGCTGTTTTTT. As protein: CASTPVGGARLGELFF.

The chain combines TRBV27 with TRBJ2-1, with 7 bases lining up with TRBD1. Unmatched junction bases numbered 5, after V lost 4 bases and J lost 5 bases. Germline V lookup: CDR1 MNHEY, CDR2 SMNVEV (reference sequence). CDR3 length: 14 residues. CDR3 in amino acids: CASSYWDSDNEQFF. The CDR3 DNA follows: TGTGCCAGCAGTTACTGGGACAGCGACAATGAGCAGTTCTTC.

This clone was counted a single time. The V call is TRBV2, the J call TRBJ1-2, with D possibly matching TRBD1 (5 bases). Germline CDR1 reads SNHLY; CDR2 reads FYNNEI. V shed 1 base and J shed 13 bases, with 10 bases lying between them. The CDR3 runs 11 residues. For the CDR3, the DNA is TGTGCCAGCAGTGAAGTATGGGGGGGCACCTTC. Translation: CASSEVWGGTF.

The J gene is TRBJ2-4, the V gene TRBV19, with 7 bases that match TRBD1. V lost 5 bases, J lost 0 bases, and 10 bases stayed unmatched. The CDR3 covers 17 residues. From germline, CDR1 is LNHDA and CDR2 SQIVND (reference sequence). CDR3 residues: CASSPRTGGIAKNIQYF. CDR3 DNA sequence: TGTGCCAGTAGTCCCCGGACAGGTGGGATAGCCAAAAACATTCAGTACTTC.

V gene TRBV27 combines with J gene TRBJ2-7, with 14 bases lining up with TRBD2. The CDR3 contains 18 residues. Looked up from germline, CDR1 is MNHEY and CDR2 is SMNVEV (reference sequence). Unmatched junction bases numbered 9, after V lost 2 bases and J lost 3 bases. The CDR3 DNA is TGTGCCAGCAGTTTAATCCCGGGACTAGCGGGAGCCCTCTACGAGCAGTACTTC. It encodes CASSLIPGLAGALYEQYF.

The rearrangement joins TRBV13 to TRBJ2-1; D is ambiguous. CDR3 length: 12 amino acids. V gave up 3 bases and J gave up 6 bases, with 6 bases separating them. CDR1 and CDR2 (germline): PRHDT, FYEKMQ (reference sequence). CDR3 loop: CASSFGFNEQFF. In nucleotides, the CDR3 is TGTGCCAGCAGCTTCGGTTTCAATGAGCAGTTCTTC.

Worth noting for this clone: The junction departs from germline at one end; a sequencing error may be responsible. This chain's CDR3 is CASTLTFLEIF. CDR3 bases: TGTGCCAGCACCCTGACATTCCTTGAGATCTTT. The rearrangement links TRBV2 to TRBJ1-1; D call uncertain. Germline CDR1 and CDR2: SNHLY and FYNNEI. The CDR3 has 11 amino acids. Full variable domain (rest looked up from reference TRBV2 and TRBJ1-1): EPEVTQTPSHQVTQMGQEVILRCVPISNHLYFYWYRQILGQKVEFLVSFYNNEISEKSEIFDDQFSVERPDGSNFTLKIRSTKLEDSAMYFCASTLTFLEIFGQGTRLTVV.

This clone was observed a handful of times. The chain carries TRBV4-1 and TRBJ2-1; 8 bases match TRBD2. CDR1 and CDR2 from the germline V gene are MGHRA and YSYEKL. Trimming cost V 1 base and J 2 bases; bases outside gene matches: 7. There are 17 residues in the CDR3. The CDR3 region is CASSQGLGRGPYNEQFF. As DNA, the CDR3 is TGCGCCAGCAGCCAAGGGCTCGGGAGGGGCCCCTACAATGAGCAGTTCTTC.

V gene TRBV7-7 combines with J gene TRBJ2-2; weak D call: TRBD2 (6 bases). The CDR3 loop spans 15 amino acids. CDR1 is SSHAT and CDR2 is FNYEAQ in the germline V gene (reference sequence). This CDR3 is CASGKGALGTGELFF. CDR3 nucleotides: TGTGCTAGCGGCAAAGGGGCCCTGGGCACCGGGGAGCTGTTTTTT.

This clone showed up just a few times. The V and J genes are TRBV6-5 and TRBJ2-7; 7 bases line up with TRBD2. This CDR3 spans 13 amino acids. Germline lookup yields CDR1 MNHEY and CDR2 SVGAGI. The V segment lost 6 bases and the J segment 3 bases; nucleotides outside the gene matches: 5. The CDR3 is CASRRDYRYEQYF. DNA for the CDR3: TGTGCCAGCAGGCGGGACTACCGCTACGAGCAGTACTTC.

This rearrangement joins TRBV7-9 to TRBJ2-7; TRBD1 matches 8 bases. This CDR3 is 13 amino acids long. V gave up 5 bases and J gave up 6 bases; unmatched junction bases: 6. Germline-derived CDR1 and CDR2 are SEHNR and FQNEAQ (reference sequence). The CDR3, as DNA: TGTGCCAGCAGCCGGGGACAGGCTCTCGAGCAGTACTTC. Amino acids: CASSRGQALEQYF.

The V and J genes are TRBV29-1 and TRBJ1-1, with 7 bases fitting TRBD1. In germline, CDR1 is SQVTM, CDR2 ANQGSEA. The CDR3 length is 13 residues. J lost 4 bases, V lost 6 bases, and 8 bases had no gene match. CDR3 sequence reads: CSVKTGRPTEAFF. In DNA, the CDR3 is TGCAGCGTAAAGACAGGGAGGCCCACTGAAGCTTTCTTT.

The V call is TRBV5-1, the J call TRBJ2-1; D is possibly TRBD2 (6 bases). Trimming cost V 0 bases and J 5 bases, with 15 bases left between them. The germline CDR1 and CDR2 sequences are SGHRS and YFSETQ. The CDR3 has 16 amino acids. The DNA for the CDR3 is TGCGCCAGCAGCTTGGGATCCGGGACTCTCAACAATGAGCAGTTCTTC. Its translation is CASSLGSGTLNNEQFF.

V gene TRBV6-1 combines with J gene TRBJ1-1; 7 nucleotides agree with TRBD1. CDR1 is MNHNS and CDR2 is SASEGT in the germline V gene. The CDR3 consists of 15 residues. Trimming removed 2 bases from V and 2 bases from J; junction bases left unmatched: 5. CDR3 nucleotides: TGTGCCAGCAGTGAAATGGGACAGCTCAACACTGAAGCTTTCTTT. It translates to CASSEMGQLNTEAFF.

V and J are TRBV19 and TRBJ1-1, with D possibly being TRBD1 (5 bases). This CDR3 is 13 amino acids long. Per the germline V gene, CDR1 is LNHDA and CDR2 is SQIVND (reference sequence). Trimming took off 3 bases at V and 4 bases at J, with 9 bases between the two ends. The CDR3 sequence is CASSMGGSTEAFF. The CDR3 region has the DNA TGTGCCAGTAGTATGGGGGGGTCCACTGAAGCTTTCTTT.

The V call is TRBV5-1, the J call TRBJ2-7; 7 bases map to TRBD2. This CDR3 contains 16 residues. The germline gives CDR1 SGHRS, CDR2 YFSETQ. V gave up 0 bases and J gave up 1 base; unmatched junction bases: 7. CDR3 residues: CASSLDSLAASYEQYF. The CDR3 nucleotides are TGCGCCAGCAGCTTGGATTCCCTAGCGGCTTCCTACGAGCAGTACTTC.

The rearrangement joins TRBV10-3 to TRBJ1-1; D unclear. This CDR3 spans 13 amino acids. The germline V and J ends were trimmed by 9 bases and 0 bases, with 11 bases remaining between them. Per germline, CDR1 ENHRY and CDR2 SYGVKD. CDR3 sequence: CAIRGEMNTEAFF. The CDR3, as DNA: TGTGCCATTAGAGGAGAAATGAACACTGAAGCTTTCTTT.

This chain uses TRBV7-7 with TRBJ2-5, with 8 bases fitting TRBD2. The CDR3 contains 14 residues. V trimming: 5 bases; J trimming: 4 bases; junction bases outside the gene matches: 6. CDR1 is SSHAT, CDR2 FNYEAQ, per germline (reference sequence). CDR3 protein: CASSPGLVGETQYF. The CDR3 region has the DNA TGTGCCAGCAGCCCGGGACTAGTGGGAGAGACCCAGTACTTC. Based on the CDR3 plus reference TRBV7-7 and TRBJ2-5, the full variable domain is GAGVSQSPRYKVTKRGQDVTLRCDPISSHATLYWYQQALGQGPEFLTYFNYEAQPDKSGLPSDRFSAERPEGSISTLTIQRTEQRDSAMYRCASSPGLVGETQYFGPGTRLLVL.

This clone was detected once. This sequence joins TRBV6-5 and TRBJ1-2; 9 nucleotides align to TRBD1. This CDR3 comprises 15 residues. CDR1 and CDR2 from the germline V gene are MNHEY and SVGAGI. V lost 1 base, J lost 3 bases, and 3 bases stayed unmatched. The DNA for the CDR3 is TGTGCCAGCAGTTACTTGACAGGGGGAGACTATGGCTACACCTTC. Its protein is CASSYLTGGDYGYTF.

A few counts support this clone. This chain connects TRBV6-5 to TRBJ2-7; 7 positions match TRBD1. Germline CDR1 reads MNHEY; CDR2 reads SVGAGI. After removal of 4 bases from V and 3 bases from J, the junction contained 9 bases not matched to a gene. The CDR3 loop spans 15 amino acids. Here the CDR3 reads CASSFDRVDFYEQYF. CDR3 nucleotide sequence: TGTGCCAGCAGTTTTGACAGGGTGGACTTCTACGAGCAGTACTTC.

This clone came up once. CDR3 DNA sequence: TGTGCCAGCAGCTTAGTTGGACCGGGAGGAGGGGAGACCCAGTACTTC. Its translation is CASSLVGPGGGETQYF. The rearrangement links TRBV7-2 to TRBJ2-5, with 7 nucleotides matching TRBD2. The length of the CDR3 is 16 residues. After removal of 1 base from V and 5 bases from J, the junction contained 10 bases not matched to a gene. CDR1 and CDR2 from the germline V gene are SGHTA and FQGNSA. Based on the CDR3 plus reference TRBV7-2 and TRBJ2-5, the full variable domain is GAGVSQSPSNKVTEKGKDVELRCDPISGHTALYWYRQSLGQGLEFLIYFQGNSAPDKSGLPSDRFSAERTGGSVSTLTIQRTQQEDSAVYLCASSLVGPGGGETQYFGPGTRLLVL.

This clone was picked up a small number of times. The J gene is TRBJ2-7, the V gene TRBV27, with 7 bases aligning to TRBD1. V gave up 5 bases and J gave up 5 bases; unmatched junction bases: 15. CDR1 MNHEY and CDR2 SMNVEV come from the germline V gene (reference sequence). This CDR3 comprises 16 residues. This chain's CDR3 is CASSPNPSTGLDEQYF. The CDR3 nucleotides read TGTGCCAGCAGTCCCAACCCCTCGACAGGGCTGGACGAGCAGTACTTC.